This is a list of T cell receptor beta chains from one sample in a study of read filtering for tumor transcriptome and immune sequencing. Each CDR3 protein is one row after TCRdb ran MiXCR on the reads. The table lists over 25,000 distinct CDR3 sequences, 13% to 15% of them singletons. Sequencing input: a population of CD138-negative cells sorted from bone marrow. The receptors were gathered from a donor at least 40 years old with multiple myeloma. CDR3s include the opening cysteine and the closing phenylalanine or tryptophan. Clone size is stated in some rows and not others, as once, few, many or a class when expanded.

v_gene: TRBV2; j_gene: TRBJ1-5; abundance: many; CDR3aa: CASSRGVNQPQHF
v_gene: TRBV28; j_gene: TRBJ2-5; abundance: many; CDR3aa: CASSLVGGEETQYF
v_gene: TRBV20-1; j_gene: TRBJ2-6; abundance: many; CDR3aa: CSAGPGLAGGSGANVLTF
v_gene: TRBV14; j_gene: TRBJ2-7; abundance: medium-sized; CDR3aa: CASSQDLGSSYEQYF
v_gene: TRBV12-3/TRBV12-4; j_gene: TRBJ1-2; abundance: many; CDR3aa: CASSLTGANYGYTF
v_gene: TRBV7-2; j_gene: TRBJ2-7; abundance: many; CDR3aa: CASSFSLAGGSEQYF
v_gene: TRBV11-2; j_gene: TRBJ2-1; abundance: many; CDR3aa: CASSSISGRNRDEQFF
v_gene: TRBV9; j_gene: TRBJ2-2; abundance: many; CDR3aa: CASRHGNTGELFF
v_gene: TRBV7-6; j_gene: TRBJ2-1; abundance: many; CDR3aa: CASSLAIPRQRVSDEQFF
v_gene: TRBV29-1; j_gene: TRBJ1-1; abundance: many; CDR3aa: CSVVPNSVVNTEAFF
v_gene: TRBV15; j_gene: TRBJ2-1; abundance: many; CDR3aa: CATSREGQSLSGEQFF
v_gene: TRBV7-2; j_gene: TRBJ2-3; abundance: once; CDR3aa: CASSQGGTSGSRRTQYF
v_gene: TRBV7-6; j_gene: TRBJ2-4; abundance: many; CDR3aa: CASSLGPWAAKNIQYF
v_gene: TRBV5-1; j_gene: TRBJ2-7; abundance: many; CDR3aa: CASSLGGRRNEQYF
v_gene: TRBV20-1; j_gene: TRBJ2-1; abundance: many; CDR3aa: CSAAGGLPTYNEQFF
v_gene: TRBV28; j_gene: TRBJ2-5; abundance: many; CDR3aa: CASSMSGSGRKETQYF
v_gene: TRBV5-1; j_gene: TRBJ2-2; abundance: NA; CDR3aa: CASSLGQGATGELFF
v_gene: TRBV20-1; j_gene: TRBJ1-5; abundance: few; CDR3aa: CSARDPGQGVLASNQPQHF
v_gene: TRBV7-8; j_gene: TRBJ1-5; abundance: many; CDR3aa: CASSLAGAPNQPQHF
v_gene: TRBV19; j_gene: TRBJ2-7; abundance: few; CDR3aa: CANRARGGGQPYEQYF
v_gene: TRBV25-1; j_gene: TRBJ2-1; abundance: many; CDR3aa: CASSMTYNEQFF
v_gene: TRBV27; j_gene: TRBJ1-4; abundance: many; CDR3aa: CASSLLGAGGEKLFF
v_gene: TRBV20-1; j_gene: TRBJ2-5; abundance: many; CDR3aa: CSASRLAGLYQETQYF
v_gene: TRBV12-3/TRBV12-4; j_gene: TRBJ2-5; abundance: many; CDR3aa: CATMTSGHVQETQYF
v_gene: TRBV4-1; j_gene: TRBJ2-2; abundance: many; CDR3aa: CASSQEGYHNTGELFF
v_gene: TRBV20-1; j_gene: TRBJ2-6; abundance: many; CDR3aa: CSAGGGPSGANVLTF
v_gene: TRBV6-1; j_gene: TRBJ2-7; abundance: many; CDR3aa: CASSRDRDYEQYF
v_gene: TRBV25-1; j_gene: TRBJ2-1; abundance: many; CDR3aa: CASSEVTGGIWNNEQFF
v_gene: TRBV27; j_gene: TRBJ2-3; abundance: NA; CDR3aa: CASSPNWGWVAGGTDTQYF
v_gene: TRBV29-1; j_gene: TRBJ1-1; abundance: many; CDR3aa: CSVEGVNTEAFF
v_gene: TRBV30; j_gene: TRBJ1-1; abundance: many; CDR3aa: CAWRKGQGYTEAFF
v_gene: TRBV7-2; j_gene: TRBJ2-2; abundance: many; CDR3aa: CASSTFRGKETGELFF
v_gene: TRBV5-1; j_gene: TRBJ1-1; abundance: many; CDR3aa: CASSAGVGGTEAFF
v_gene: TRBV2; j_gene: TRBJ1-5; abundance: many; CDR3aa: CASSGTENQPQHF
v_gene: TRBV11-2; j_gene: TRBJ1-5; abundance: many; CDR3aa: CASSKGYSNQPQHF
v_gene: TRBV9; j_gene: TRBJ2-1; abundance: many; CDR3aa: CASSSDSYNEQFF
v_gene: TRBV5-4; j_gene: TRBJ1-1; abundance: NA; CDR3aa: CASSHQGNTKAFF
v_gene: TRBV5-1; j_gene: TRBJ2-5; abundance: many; CDR3aa: CASSLGQGPETQYF
v_gene: TRBV29-1; j_gene: TRBJ2-3; abundance: many; CDR3aa: CSVVQGGTQYF
v_gene: TRBV29-1; j_gene: TRBJ1-1; abundance: many; CDR3aa: CSVDSGDRYTEAFF
v_gene: TRBV18; j_gene: TRBJ2-5; abundance: many; CDR3aa: CASSPSAQETQYF
v_gene: TRBV6-1; j_gene: TRBJ2-1; abundance: many; CDR3aa: CASSFTSGGYNEQFF
v_gene: TRBV10-1; j_gene: TRBJ2-5; abundance: many; CDR3aa: CASSESGQETQYF
v_gene: TRBV20-1; j_gene: NA; abundance: many; CDR3aa: CSARDLQGLGNSPLHF
v_gene: TRBV29-1; j_gene: TRBJ2-1; abundance: many; CDR3aa: CSVGGVSSYNEQFF
v_gene: TRBV3-1; j_gene: TRBJ1-2; abundance: many; CDR3aa: CASSQDLWRGGYGYTF
v_gene: TRBV11-2; j_gene: TRBJ1-1; abundance: many; CDR3aa: CASSLGQGGGTATEAFF
v_gene: TRBV7-9; j_gene: TRBJ2-7; abundance: many; CDR3aa: CASSFFQNYEQYF
v_gene: TRBV7-9; j_gene: TRBJ2-5; abundance: many; CDR3aa: CASTPIEGTSGKETQYF
v_gene: TRBV24-1; j_gene: TRBJ2-1; abundance: many; CDR3aa: CATSEEPGIVYNEQFF
v_gene: TRBV29-1; j_gene: TRBJ2-1; abundance: many; CDR3aa: CSVGHTDYNEQFF
v_gene: TRBV7-9; j_gene: TRBJ1-1; abundance: many; CDR3aa: CASSLGTLNTEAFF
v_gene: TRBV29-1; j_gene: TRBJ2-2; abundance: many; CDR3aa: CSVAWTSNTGELFF
v_gene: TRBV30; j_gene: TRBJ2-3; abundance: many; CDR3aa: CAWSVTRTSGSTDTQYF
v_gene: TRBV5-1; j_gene: TRBJ2-1; abundance: many; CDR3aa: CASSLAGTSRSNEQFF
v_gene: TRBV7-9; j_gene: TRBJ1-2; abundance: NA; CDR3aa: CASSLESGPYGYTF
v_gene: TRBV6-1; j_gene: TRBJ2-3; abundance: many; CDR3aa: CASSEAAGGPDTQYF